This T cell receptor (beta chain) was found in a study of T cells in Graves' hyperthyroidism and ophthalmopathy. Amplification yielded TCR beta CDR3 regions, with RNA transcripts as the source. TCR CDR3 underwent first-round RT-PCR with the HTBI primer set. TCRdb re-called the multiplex PCR reads through MiXCR, storing one row per CDR3 protein. The sample consists of about half a million distinct CDR3 sequences, approximately 16% of them appearing once. This clonotype was seen repeatedly, ten times or more. The receptor was derived from a woman aged 25 to 39 with Graves' ophthalmopathy. The sequencing input was blood.

CDR3 DNA sequence: TGTGCCAGCAGCTTAAAGGGGGAGGACGAGCAGTACTTC. Translated, it gives CASSLKGEDEQYF. The genes are TRBV7-9 and TRBJ2-7; D is possibly TRBD1 or TRBD2 (6 bases each). The CDR3 runs to 13 residues. Trimming left V 2 bases short and J 5 bases short, with 10 bases between. The germline gives CDR1 SEHNR, CDR2 FQNEAQ (reference sequence).